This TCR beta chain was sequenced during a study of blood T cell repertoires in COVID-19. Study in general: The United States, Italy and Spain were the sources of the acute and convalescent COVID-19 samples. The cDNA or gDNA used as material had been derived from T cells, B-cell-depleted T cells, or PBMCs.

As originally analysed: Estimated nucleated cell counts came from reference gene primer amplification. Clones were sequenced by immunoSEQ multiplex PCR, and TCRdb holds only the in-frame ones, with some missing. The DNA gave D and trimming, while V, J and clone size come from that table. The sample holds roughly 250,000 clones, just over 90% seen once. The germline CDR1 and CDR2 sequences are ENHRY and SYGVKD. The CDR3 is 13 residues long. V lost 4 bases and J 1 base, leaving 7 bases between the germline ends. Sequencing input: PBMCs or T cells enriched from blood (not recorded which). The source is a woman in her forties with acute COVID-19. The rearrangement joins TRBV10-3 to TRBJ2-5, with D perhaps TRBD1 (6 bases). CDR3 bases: TGTGCCATCAGTGCCAGGGGCCAAGAGACCCAGTACTTC. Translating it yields CAISARGQETQYF.